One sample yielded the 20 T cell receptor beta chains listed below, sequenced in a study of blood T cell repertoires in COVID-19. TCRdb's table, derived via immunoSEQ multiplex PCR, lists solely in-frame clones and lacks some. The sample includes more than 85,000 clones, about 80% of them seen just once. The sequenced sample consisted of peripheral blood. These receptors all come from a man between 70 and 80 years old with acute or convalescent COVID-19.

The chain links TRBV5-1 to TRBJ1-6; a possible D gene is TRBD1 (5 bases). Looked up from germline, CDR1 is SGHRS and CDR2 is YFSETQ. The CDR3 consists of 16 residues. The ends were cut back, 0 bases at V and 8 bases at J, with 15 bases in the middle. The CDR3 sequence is CASSLAAGRGDSPLHF. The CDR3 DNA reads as TGCGCCAGCAGCTTGGCGGCAGGTAGGGGTGATTCACCCCTCCACTTT.

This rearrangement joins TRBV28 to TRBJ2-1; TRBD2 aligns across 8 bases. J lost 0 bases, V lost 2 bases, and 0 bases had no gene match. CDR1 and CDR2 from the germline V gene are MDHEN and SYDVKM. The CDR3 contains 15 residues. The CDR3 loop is CASSLTSGSYNEQFF. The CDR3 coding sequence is TGTGCCAGCAGTTTAACTAGCGGCTCCTACAATGAGCAGTTCTTC.

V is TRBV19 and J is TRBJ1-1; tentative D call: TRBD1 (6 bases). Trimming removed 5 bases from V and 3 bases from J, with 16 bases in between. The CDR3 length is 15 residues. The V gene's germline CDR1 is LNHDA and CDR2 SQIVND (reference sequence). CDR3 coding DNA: TGTGCCAGTAGTCGCCGGGGGGGCGCGGACACTGAAGCTTTCTTT. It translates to CASSRRGGADTEAFF.

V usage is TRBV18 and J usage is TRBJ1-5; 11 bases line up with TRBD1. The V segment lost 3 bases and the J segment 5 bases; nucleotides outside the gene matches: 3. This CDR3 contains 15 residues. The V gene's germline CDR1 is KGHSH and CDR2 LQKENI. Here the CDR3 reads CASSPPGQGDQPQHF. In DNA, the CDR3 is TGTGCCAGCTCACCCCCGGGACAGGGGGATCAGCCCCAGCATTTT.

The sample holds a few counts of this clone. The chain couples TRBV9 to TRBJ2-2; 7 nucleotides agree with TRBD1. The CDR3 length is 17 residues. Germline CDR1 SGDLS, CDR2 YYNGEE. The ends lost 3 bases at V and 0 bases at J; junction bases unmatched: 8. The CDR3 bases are TGTGCCAGCAGCGCCCTGTGGACAGGATCGAACACCGGGGAGCTGTTTTTT. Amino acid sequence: CASSALWTGSNTGELFF.

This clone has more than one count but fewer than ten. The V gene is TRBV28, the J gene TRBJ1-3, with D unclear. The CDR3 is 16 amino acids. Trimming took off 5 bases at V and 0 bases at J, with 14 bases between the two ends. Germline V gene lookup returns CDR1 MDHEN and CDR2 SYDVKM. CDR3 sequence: CASSPPPRISGNTIYF. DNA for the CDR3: TGTGCCAGCAGTCCACCCCCTAGGATCTCTGGAAACACCATATATTTT. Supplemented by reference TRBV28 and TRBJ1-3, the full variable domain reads DVKVTQSSRYLVKRTGEKVFLECVQDMDHENMFWYRQDPGLGLRLIYFSYDVKMKEKGDIPEGYSVSREKKERFSLILESASTNQTSMYLCASSPPPRISGNTIYFGEGSWLTVV.

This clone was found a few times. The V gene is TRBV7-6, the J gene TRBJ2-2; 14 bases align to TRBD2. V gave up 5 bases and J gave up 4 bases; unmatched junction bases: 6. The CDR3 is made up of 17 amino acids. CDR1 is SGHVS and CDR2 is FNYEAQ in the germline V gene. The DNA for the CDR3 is TGTGCCAGCAGCCTCGGACTAGCGGGAGGTCTCACCGGGGAGCTGTTTTTT. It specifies CASSLGLAGGLTGELFF. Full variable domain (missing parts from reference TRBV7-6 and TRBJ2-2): GAGVSQSPRYKVTKRGQDVALRCDPISGHVSLYWYRQALGQGPEFLTYFNYEAQQDKSGLPNDRFSAERPEGSISTLTIQRTEQRDSAMYRCASSLGLAGGLTGELFFGEGSRLTVL.

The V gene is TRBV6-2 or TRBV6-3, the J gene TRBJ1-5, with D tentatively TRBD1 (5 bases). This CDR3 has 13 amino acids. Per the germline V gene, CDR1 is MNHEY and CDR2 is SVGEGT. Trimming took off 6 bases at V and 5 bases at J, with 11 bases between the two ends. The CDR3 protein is CASSLDRDQPQHF. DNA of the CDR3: TGTGCCAGCAGCCTTGACAGAGATCAGCCCCAGCATTTT.

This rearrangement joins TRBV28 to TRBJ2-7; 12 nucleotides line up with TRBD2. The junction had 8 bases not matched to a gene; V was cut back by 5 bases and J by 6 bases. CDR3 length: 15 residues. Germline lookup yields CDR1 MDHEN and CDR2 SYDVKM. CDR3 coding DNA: TGTGCCAGCAGTCCCAGACTAGCGGGAGTCGGCGAGCAGTACTTC. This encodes CASSPRLAGVGEQYF.

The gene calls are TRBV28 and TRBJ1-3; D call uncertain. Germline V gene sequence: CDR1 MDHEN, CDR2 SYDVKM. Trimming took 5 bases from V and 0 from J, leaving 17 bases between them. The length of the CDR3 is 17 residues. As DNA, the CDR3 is TGTGCCAGCAGTACCTGGACGGGAGTTTACTCTGGAAACACCATATATTTT. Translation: CASSTWTGVYSGNTIYF.

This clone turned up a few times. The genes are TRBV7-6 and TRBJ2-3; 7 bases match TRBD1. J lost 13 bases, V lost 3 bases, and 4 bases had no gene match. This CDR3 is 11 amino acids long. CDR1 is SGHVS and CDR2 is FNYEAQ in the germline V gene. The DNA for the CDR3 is TGTGCCAGCAGCTTGGGGCAGGGGGAGTATTTT. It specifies CASSLGQGEYF.

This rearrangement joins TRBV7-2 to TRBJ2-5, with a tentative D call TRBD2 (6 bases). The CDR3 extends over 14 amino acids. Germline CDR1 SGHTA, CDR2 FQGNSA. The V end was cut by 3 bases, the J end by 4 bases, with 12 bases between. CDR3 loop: CASSFGTRGETQYF. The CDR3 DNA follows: TGTGCCAGCAGCTTTGGGACTCGGGGAGAGACCCAGTACTTC. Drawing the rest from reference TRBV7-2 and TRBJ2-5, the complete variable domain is GAGVSQSPSNKVTEKGKDVELRCDPISGHTALYWYRQSLGQGLEFLIYFQGNSAPDKSGLPSDRFSAERTGGSVSTLTIQRTQQEDSAVYLCASSFGTRGETQYFGPGTRLLVL.

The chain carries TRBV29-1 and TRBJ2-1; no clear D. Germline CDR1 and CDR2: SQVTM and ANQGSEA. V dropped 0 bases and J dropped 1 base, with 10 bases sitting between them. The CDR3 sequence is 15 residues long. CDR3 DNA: TGCAGCGTTGAAGATACAGCTGATTCCTACAATGAGCAGTTCTTC. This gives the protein CSVEDTADSYNEQFF.

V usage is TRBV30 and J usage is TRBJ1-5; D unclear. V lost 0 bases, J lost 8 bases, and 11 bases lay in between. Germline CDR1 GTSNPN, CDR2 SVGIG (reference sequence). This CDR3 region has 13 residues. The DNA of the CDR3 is TGTGCCTGGAGTGTGGGTTCCGGGGAGCCCCAGCATTTT. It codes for CAWSVGSGEPQHF. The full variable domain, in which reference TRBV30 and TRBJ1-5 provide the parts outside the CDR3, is SQTIHQWPATLVQPVGSPLSLECTVEGTSNPNLYWYRQAAGRGLQLLFYSVGIGQISSEVPQNLSASRPQDRQFILSSKKLLLSDSGFYLCAWSVGSGEPQHFGDGTRLSIL.

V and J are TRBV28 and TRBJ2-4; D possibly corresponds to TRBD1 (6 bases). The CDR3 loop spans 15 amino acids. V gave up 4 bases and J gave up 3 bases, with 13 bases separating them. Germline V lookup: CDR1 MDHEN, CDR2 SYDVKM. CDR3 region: CASSYTDRFKNIQYF. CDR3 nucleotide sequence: TGTGCCAGCAGTTATACGGACAGATTCAAAAACATTCAGTACTTC.

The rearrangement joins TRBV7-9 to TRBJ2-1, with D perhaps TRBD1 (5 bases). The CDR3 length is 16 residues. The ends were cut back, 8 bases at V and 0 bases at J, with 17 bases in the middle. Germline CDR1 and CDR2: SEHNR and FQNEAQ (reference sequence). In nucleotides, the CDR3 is TGTGCCAGCCTTAACGGGCAGGGTGACTCCTACAATGAGCAGTTCTTC. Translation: CASLNGQGDSYNEQFF.

The CDR3 loop reads CASSGGAGWGNTEAFF. The CDR3 DNA follows: TGTGCCAGCTCTGGGGGGGCAGGTTGGGGAAACACTGAAGCTTTCTTT. The chain has TRBV28 and TRBJ1-1; maybe TRBD1 (6 bases). CDR3 length: 16 residues. The germline V and J ends were trimmed by 8 bases and 2 bases, with 21 bases remaining between them. Germline V lookup: CDR1 MDHEN, CDR2 SYDVKM. Variable domain in full (rest from reference TRBV28 and TRBJ1-1): DVKVTQSSRYLVKRTGEKVFLECVQDMDHENMFWYRQDPGLGLRLIYFSYDVKMKEKGDIPEGYSVSREKKERFSLILESASTNQTSMYLCASSGGAGWGNTEAFFGQGTRLTVV.

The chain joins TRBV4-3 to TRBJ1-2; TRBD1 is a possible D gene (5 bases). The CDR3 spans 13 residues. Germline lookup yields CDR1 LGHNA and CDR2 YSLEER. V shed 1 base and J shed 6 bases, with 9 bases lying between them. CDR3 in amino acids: CASSQVPGNGYTF. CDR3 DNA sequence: TGCGCCAGCAGCCAAGTGCCAGGGAATGGCTACACCTTC.

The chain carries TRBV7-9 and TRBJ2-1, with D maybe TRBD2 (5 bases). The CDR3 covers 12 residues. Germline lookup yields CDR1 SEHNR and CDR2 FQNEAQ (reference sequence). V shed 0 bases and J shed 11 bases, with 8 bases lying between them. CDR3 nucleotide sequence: TGTGCCAGCAGCTTAGCCAGACTACAGCAGTTCTTC. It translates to CASSLARLQQFF.

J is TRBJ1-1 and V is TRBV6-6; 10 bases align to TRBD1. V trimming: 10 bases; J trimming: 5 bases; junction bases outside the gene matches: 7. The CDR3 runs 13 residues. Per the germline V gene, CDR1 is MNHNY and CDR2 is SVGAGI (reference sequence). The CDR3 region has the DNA TGTGCCACTTTCCGGGACAGGGGAACTGAAGCTTTCTTT. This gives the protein CATFRDRGTEAFF.